A selection of T cell receptor beta chains follows, all from one sample in a study of OX40 agonist ivuxolimab in advanced cancers. Only in-frame clones appear in the TCRdb table, and some are missing; sequencing was by immunoSEQ multiplex PCR. The sample lists 75,000 to 95,000 clones, 75% to 90% occurring once. The sequencing here drew on CD4+ or CD8+ T cells sorted from blood, taken in a trial of the OX40 agonist ivuxolimab. These receptors were taken from an adult with an advanced solid tumor such as melanoma, head and neck, liver or kidney cancer. Each CDR3 is given without its conserved first and last residue.

J gene	V gene	CDR3 protein
TRBJ2-5	TRBV2	ASSGQPSRGTQY
TRBJ2-3	TRBV27	ASRMSGTDTQY
TRBJ1-2	TRBV5-1	ASSQTGLGYGYT
NA	TRBV6-5	ASSYRTEGLYEQY
TRBJ1-5	TRBV19	ASTRGQLSNQPQH
TRBJ2-1	TRBV5-4	ASPSGGRGSNEQF
TRBJ2-3	TRBV5-1	ASSLGQGITDTQY
TRBJ2-5	TRBV14	ASSRVVSGTYQETQY
TRBJ1-1	TRBV5-1	ASSLVGENTEAF
TRBJ2-7	TRBV18	ASQSDSSSYEQY
TRBJ1-2	TRBV7-2	ASSLDRSYGYT
TRBJ2-5	TRBV5-1	ASSLGQVLQETQY
TRBJ2-2	TRBV7-9	ASSFPGERLHGELF
TRBJ2-3	TRBV9	ASSGLQGAEDTQY
TRBJ2-7	TRBV10-3	AISATSGGNYEQY
TRBJ1-4	TRBV28	ASSSPTAQGGTNEKLF
TRBJ1-1	TRBV19	ASRGSRETEAF
TRBJ2-1	TRBV19	ASSYTWRDRDEQF
TRBJ1-5	TRBV10-3	AISRDVNQPQH
TRBJ1-5	TRBV2	ASLTGVNQPQH
TRBJ1-1	TRBV7-2	ASSLMGWGTEAF
TRBJ1-1	TRBV11-2	ASSLLALGGTEAF
TRBJ1-1	TRBV7-3	ASSLYPNTEAF
TRBJ1-4	TRBV6-6	ASRQQGRDEKLF
TRBJ2-1	TRBV11-3	ASSLEGGAEQF
TRBJ2-5	TRBV5-8	ASSLPGLAGVKTQY
TRBJ2-3	TRBV5-1	ASSLATGGRWLTDTQY
TRBJ1-3	TRBV11-1	ASSLRPDSGNTIY
TRBJ2-5	TRBV5-1	ASSLLLETQY
TRBJ2-7	TRBV27	ASIRRAGRDYFSEQY
TRBJ1-1	TRBV5-1	ASSFLPHNTEAF
TRBJ2-3	TRBV5-4	ASSLGAGIFPDTQY
TRBJ1-2	TRBV19	ASSIARVNGYT
TRBJ2-5	TRBV7-2	ASSFGMREETQY
TRBJ1-2	TRBV28	ASSVGGGYGYT
TRBJ2-5	TRBV6-1	ASSVSPSGTGETQY
TRBJ2-2	TRBV7-3	ASSLKAAAGELF
TRBJ2-7	TRBV29-1	SASSRDKRSYEQY
TRBJ2-3	TRBV19	ASSIRVTSGPSTDTQY
TRBJ2-1	TRBV28	ASSLSGRYNEQF
TRBJ2-3	TRBV2	ASSGSGGLAVDTQY
TRBJ2-4	TRBV27	ASSPPDRKQY
TRBJ2-2	TRBV6-1	ASSEGLAVGSEELF
TRBJ1-1	TRBV7-3	ASSLTGGDTEAF
TRBJ2-1	TRBV27	ASRMPGQSSYNEQF
TRBJ1-1	TRBV6-5	ASRKQGMNTEAF
TRBJ2-1	TRBV7-2	ASSSMGQSYNEQF